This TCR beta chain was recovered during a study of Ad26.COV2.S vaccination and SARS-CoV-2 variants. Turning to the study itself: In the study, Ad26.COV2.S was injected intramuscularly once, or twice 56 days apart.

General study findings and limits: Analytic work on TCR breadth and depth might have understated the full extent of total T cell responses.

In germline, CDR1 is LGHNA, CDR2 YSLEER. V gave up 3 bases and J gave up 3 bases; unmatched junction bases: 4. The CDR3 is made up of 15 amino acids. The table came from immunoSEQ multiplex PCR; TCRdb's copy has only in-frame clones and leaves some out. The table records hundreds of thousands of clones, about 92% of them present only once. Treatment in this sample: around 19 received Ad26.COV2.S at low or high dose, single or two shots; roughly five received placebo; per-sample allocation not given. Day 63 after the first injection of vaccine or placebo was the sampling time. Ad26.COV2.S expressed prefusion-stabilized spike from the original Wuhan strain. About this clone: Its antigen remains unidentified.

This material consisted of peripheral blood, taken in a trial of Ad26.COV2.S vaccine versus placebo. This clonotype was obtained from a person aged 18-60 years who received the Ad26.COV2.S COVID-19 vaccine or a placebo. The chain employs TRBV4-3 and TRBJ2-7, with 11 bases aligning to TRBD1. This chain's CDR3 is CASSQVGTGGYEQYF. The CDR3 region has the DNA TGCGCCAGCAGCCAGGTCGGGACAGGGGGCTACGAGCAGTACTTC.